This T cell receptor beta chain stems from a study of blood T cells in healthy people across ages. Study-wide results and limits: It was not possible, with unsorted PBMCs, to conclusively compare naive and antigen-experienced cells.

A word on this clonotype: Its antigen is undetermined.

Next came a second PCR, run for roughly 6 to 11 cycles, which used a sample-barcoded 5' primer along with a J-beta primer mix. TCRdb reanalysed the 5' RACE reads using MiXCR and keeps one entry per CDR3 protein. The sample has roughly 1,500,000 distinct CDR3 sequences; around 35% are singletons. Trimming cost V 8 bases and J 11 bases; bases outside gene matches: 16. The CDR3 consists of 15 residues. Germline V lookup: CDR1 MNHEY, CDR2 SVGAGI. The receptor was isolated from a woman between 25 and 40 years old in good health. Sample: blood. This chain links TRBV6-5 with TRBJ2-5; TRBD1 agrees at 11 bases. In DNA form, the CDR3 reads TGTGCCAGCTACTCCGGGGACAGGGGGGTAAGGGAGCAGTACTTC. Amino acids: CASYSGDRGVREQYF.